This T cell receptor beta chain comes out of a study of control samples from healthy donors and cancer patients. The assay was immunoSEQ multiplex PCR, and TCRdb's table has in-frame clones only and misses some. The sample lists about 84,000 clones; roughly 89% were seen once. Deletions cut 6 bases from V and 3 bases from J, with 5 bases between. The germline gives CDR1 SNHLY, CDR2 FYNNEI. The CDR3 is 11 amino acids. Sequencing was performed on blood. V and J are TRBV2 and TRBJ1-2; D remains unclear. This sequence was found in a man between 45 and 60 years old in good health. The CDR3 spells CASRRDYGYTF. The CDR3 nucleotides are TGTGCCAGCAGAAGAGACTATGGCTACACCTTC.